Following are 10 T cell receptor beta chains from one sample sequenced in a study of blood T cell repertoires in COVID-19. The assay was immunoSEQ multiplex PCR, and TCRdb's table has in-frame clones only and misses some. The profile covers under 350,000 clones, with roughly 91% appearing a single time and roughly 5% taken by the ten largest. Specimen: peripheral blood. The receptors stem from a man in his forties or fifties with acute or convalescent COVID-19.

This chain connects TRBV7-8 to TRBJ1-2; tentative D call: TRBD1 (5 bases). Trimming stripped 5 bases from V and 0 bases from J, with 10 bases between. The CDR3 consists of 14 residues. Germline V CDR1 and CDR2: SGHVS, FQNEAQ. CDR3 nucleotides: TGTGCCAGCAGCCAGGACACCTCTAACTATGGCTACACCTTC. Amino acid sequence: CASSQDTSNYGYTF. The complete variable domain, with remaining parts taken from reference TRBV7-8 and TRBJ1-2, reads GAGVSQSPRYKVAKRGQDVALRCDPISGHVSLFWYQQALGQGPEFLTYFQNEAQLDKSGLPSDRFFAERPEGSVSTLKIQRTQQEDSAVYLCASSQDTSNYGYTFGSGTRLTVV.

V and J are TRBV15 and TRBJ1-1; D perhaps matches TRBD1 (6 bases). Trimming removed 5 bases from V and 6 bases from J, with 7 bases in between. This CDR3 has 11 residues. Germline V gene data show CDR1 as LNHNV and CDR2 as YYDKDF (reference sequence). The CDR3 sequence: CATSDRSEAFF. Written as DNA, the CDR3 is TGTGCCACCAGCGACAGGTCTGAAGCTTTCTTT.

This sequence joins TRBV4-1 and TRBJ2-7; D remains ambiguous. V lost 0 bases and J 4 bases, leaving 7 bases between the germline ends. Germline-derived CDR1 and CDR2 are MGHRA and YSYEKL. CDR3 length: 13 amino acids. The CDR3, as DNA: TGCGCCAGCAGCCAAGATACCAGATACGAGCAGTACTTC. Amino acids: CASSQDTRYEQYF.

V usage is TRBV5-5 and J usage is TRBJ1-3; tentatively, D is TRBD1 (5 bases). V lost 0 bases to trimming and J lost 2 bases, with 9 bases between them. In germline, CDR1 is SGHKS, CDR2 YYEKEE (reference sequence). This CDR3 region has 15 residues. The DNA of the CDR3 is TGTGCCAGCAGCTTGGCAGGGAACCCTGGAAACACCATATATTTT. The encoded protein is CASSLAGNPGNTIYF.

The chain carries TRBV7-9 and TRBJ1-2; a possible D gene is TRBD1 (6 bases). Per germline, CDR1 SEHNR and CDR2 FQNEAQ (reference sequence). Trimming left V 8 bases short and J 6 bases short, with 13 bases between. This CDR3 contains 12 residues. The CDR3 protein is CASGWGGDGYTF. CDR3 coding DNA: TGTGCCAGCGGATGGGGGGGCGATGGCTACACCTTC.

CDR3 residues: CATDRGIRNTIYF. The DNA of the CDR3 is TGTGCCACCGACAGGGGGATCAGAAACACCATATATTTT. The V gene is TRBV6-5, the J gene TRBJ1-3, with TRBD1 matching 9 bases. Germline CDR1 and CDR2: MNHEY and SVGAGI. With 10 bases clipped from V and 5 bases from J, the junction kept 6 bases outside the gene matches. This CDR3 has 13 amino acids.

J is TRBJ1-2 and V is TRBV19, with D hard to call. Germline V lookup: CDR1 LNHDA, CDR2 SQIVND (reference sequence). Trimming removed 6 bases at V and 8 bases at J, with 16 bases between. This CDR3 contains 13 residues. The CDR3 bases are TGTGCCAGTAGAAGGCCGCTACTAGGCGGCTACACCTTC. Its translation is CASRRPLLGGYTF.

The rearrangement links TRBV7-9 to TRBJ2-7; 7 nucleotides agree with TRBD2. The junction had 18 bases not matched to a gene; V was cut back by 5 bases and J by 5 bases. Germline CDR1 reads SEHNR; CDR2 reads FQNEAQ (reference sequence). This CDR3 has 17 residues. The CDR3 nucleotides read TGTGCCAGCAGCCTTTACCTGGGATGGGGGGGAATAGACGAGCAGTACTTC. Protein product: CASSLYLGWGGIDEQYF.

This chain connects TRBV15 to TRBJ2-1; D might be TRBD1 (5 bases). V lost 4 bases and J lost 9, with 10 bases in between. Germline V gene lookup returns CDR1 LNHNV and CDR2 YYDKDF (reference sequence). The CDR3 runs 12 residues. Here the CDR3 reads CATSKGIGEQFF. Here the CDR3 DNA reads TGTGCCACCAGCAAGGGGATAGGTGAGCAGTTCTTC.

The gene calls are TRBV7-6 and TRBJ2-6; D ambiguous. There are 16 residues in the CDR3. V dropped 1 base and J dropped 0 bases, with 7 bases sitting between them. Germline V CDR1 and CDR2: SGHVS, FNYEAQ. The CDR3 sequence: CASSLVRGSGANVLTF. The CDR3 DNA follows: TGTGCCAGCAGCTTAGTGCGAGGCTCTGGGGCCAACGTCCTGACTTTC. Looking up the rest from reference TRBV7-6 and TRBJ2-6 gives the full variable domain: GAGVSQSPRYKVTKRGQDVALRCDPISGHVSLYWYRQALGQGPEFLTYFNYEAQQDKSGLPNDRFSAERPEGSISTLTIQRTEQRDSAMYRCASSLVRGSGANVLTFGAGSRLTVL.